The following is a T cell receptor beta chain sequence with its context. Trimming took off 0 bases at V and 5 bases at J, with 13 bases between the two ends. The CDR3 has 15 residues. Germline CDR1 and CDR2: MRHNA and SNTAGT. This entry belongs to a study of blood T cell repertoires in COVID-19. Libraries were prepared by immunoSEQ multiplex PCR; TCRdb keeps only in-frame clonotypes and omits some of them. The sample carries approximately 360,000 clones, more than 75% recorded once. The rearrangement uses TRBV6-4 and TRBJ1-1, with D possibly matching TRBD1 (5 bases). Source material: PBMCs or T cells enriched from blood (not recorded which). The source is a woman in her twenties or thirties with acute COVID-19. CDR3 residues: CASSDSKSGGTEAFF. The CDR3 DNA is TGTGCCAGCAGTGACTCGAAGTCGGGGGGTACTGAAGCTTTCTTT.